A single sample gave rise to the 26 T cell receptor beta chains below, sequenced in a study of beta chain features in type 1 diabetes. General observations from the study: TCRB CDR3s from Type 1 diabetes patients were moderately but significantly shorter in all four CD4+ subsets.

Antigens of these TCRs are unknown. Of the isolated RNA, all was reverse transcribed, and so the sequenced material was expressed TCRB transcripts. Assay used: immunoSEQ multiplex PCR; TCRdb lists only in-frame clones, some missing. The table has 310,000 or so clones, over 7% seen once. Material for sequencing was central memory CD4+ T cells from blood. These TCRs come from a man younger than 40 with type 1 diabetes.

This sequence joins TRBV29-1 and TRBJ2-1; 8 bases align to TRBD1. The CDR3 is 13 amino acids. Unmatched junction bases numbered 7, after V lost 7 bases and J lost 5 bases. Germline loops: CDR1 SQVTM, CDR2 ANQGSEA. The CDR3 here is CSDDRGYDNEQFF. Written as DNA, the CDR3 is TGCAGCGACGACAGGGGATATGACAATGAGCAGTTCTTC.

The chain uses TRBV5-1 and TRBJ2-1; perhaps TRBD2 as D (5 bases). CDR3 size: 14 residues. V shed 2 bases and J shed 7 bases, with 13 bases lying between them. The V gene's germline CDR1 is SGHRS and CDR2 YFSETQ. The CDR3 nucleotides read TGCGCCAGCAGCTTCGACGGGCCGGGGAATGAGCAGTTCTTC. Protein product: CASSFDGPGNEQFF.

This clone has a handful of counts. The chain recombines TRBV27 with TRBJ1-6; 7 positions match TRBD1. J gave up 11 bases and V 4 bases, and 5 bases lay outside the gene matches. The CDR3 is made up of 13 amino acids. Per the germline V gene, CDR1 is MNHEY and CDR2 is SMNVEV (reference sequence). CDR3 nucleotide sequence: TGTGCCAGCAGTTCGGGACAGTCGACACCCCTCCACTTT. Translating it yields CASSSGQSTPLHF.

The CDR3 nucleotides read TGTGCCAGCAGCTTCGGTGCCAGGGCTAGCACAGATACGCAGTATTTT. It specifies CASSFGARASTDTQYF. The chain links TRBV5-6 to TRBJ2-3; tentative D call: TRBD1 (5 bases). Germline V lookup: CDR1 SGHDT, CDR2 YYEEEE. Trimming left V 2 bases short and J 0 bases short, with 13 bases between. This CDR3 has 16 residues.

This clone has ten or more counts. J is TRBJ1-2 and V is TRBV6-5, with 12 bases fitting TRBD1. Germline lookup yields CDR1 MNHEY and CDR2 SVGAGI. The CDR3 spans 16 residues. After removal of 4 bases from V and 8 bases from J, the junction contained 11 bases not matched to a gene. DNA for the CDR3: TGTGCCAGCAGTTCCACCCCGGGACAGGGGGCGAAGGGCTACACCTTC. It encodes CASSSTPGQGAKGYTF.

V usage is TRBV7-2 and J usage is TRBJ1-1; D gene unclear. The CDR3 has 14 residues. V shed 7 bases and J shed 1 base, with 13 bases lying between them. The V gene's germline CDR1 is SGHTA and CDR2 FQGNSA. As DNA, the CDR3 is TGTGCCAGCACCTCTAGCAGCAGGAACACTGAAGCTTTCTTT. Its translation is CASTSSSRNTEAFF.

Ten or more counts support this clone. The CDR3 loop reads CASSLGTSGSRPYF. The CDR3 region has the DNA TGTGCCAGCAGCCTCGGGACTAGCGGTAGCCGCCCGTACTTC. The V call is TRBV11-2, the J call TRBJ2-5; 11 nucleotides match TRBD2. CDR1 and CDR2 from the germline V gene are SGHAT and FQNNGV. Trimming took 5 bases from V and 13 from J; bases not matched to a gene: 12. The CDR3 sequence is 14 residues long.

This clone was found a few times. This chain joins TRBV5-4 and TRBJ2-2; no firm D call. The germline gives CDR1 SGHNT, CDR2 YYREEE (reference sequence). The CDR3 has 14 residues. Trimming stripped 2 bases from V and 7 bases from J, with 12 bases between. The CDR3: CASSFESTGGELFF. The CDR3 DNA reads TGTGCCAGCAGCTTCGAAAGTACCGGCGGGGAGCTGTTTTTT.

This clone was counted a few times. The chain combines TRBV7-2 with TRBJ2-1; 13 bases match TRBD2. The CDR3 covers 18 residues. Germline V gene lookup returns CDR1 SGHTA and CDR2 FQGNSA. The junction had 13 bases not matched to a gene; V was cut back by 5 bases and J by 6 bases. The CDR3 DNA is TGTGCCAGCAGCCAACGGACCCTACTAGCGGGGGGGCCCAATGAGCAGTTCTTC. As protein: CASSQRTLLAGGPNEQFF.

This chain links TRBV7-2 with TRBJ2-5, with D perhaps matching TRBD1 or TRBD2 (6 bases each). Trimming cost V 5 bases and J 2 bases, with 12 bases left between them. Germline values: CDR1 SGHTA, CDR2 FQGNSA. The length of the CDR3 is 14 residues. This CDR3 is CASSPGGGQETQYF. CDR3 nucleotides: TGTGCCAGCAGCCCCGGAGGGGGACAAGAGACCCAGTACTTC.

This clone has only a few counts. The chain combines TRBV5-1 with TRBJ2-3; TRBD1 might be the D (6 bases). CDR1 SGHRS and CDR2 YFSETQ come from the germline V gene. This CDR3 is 17 amino acids long. The V gene lost 6 bases and the J gene lost 2 bases, with 22 bases spanning the gap. The DNA for the CDR3 is TGCGCCAGCAAAGCACTGCCGGGACAAACATCCACAGATACGCAGTATTTT. Translation gives CASKALPGQTSTDTQYF.

This clone was seen ten or more times. The V call is TRBV7-2, the J call TRBJ2-3; 7 nucleotides align to TRBD1. This CDR3 has 13 residues. Germline-derived CDR1 and CDR2 are SGHTA and FQGNSA. J gave up 6 bases and V 4 bases, and 4 bases lay outside the gene matches. In DNA form, the CDR3 reads TGTGCCAGCAGCTCGGGACAGAAGGATACGCAGTATTTT. Protein sequence: CASSSGQKDTQYF.

The table lists this clone with a few counts. The gene calls are TRBV9 and TRBJ1-2; possible D gene TRBD1, 5 bases. This CDR3 has 16 residues. V lost 5 bases to trimming and J lost 4 bases, with 21 bases between them. Germline assignment: CDR1 SGDLS and CDR2 YYNGEE. The CDR3, as DNA: TGTGCCAGCAGTCGAGTCGGCAGGGTGGATAGCTATGGCTACACCTTC. Amino acid sequence: CASSRVGRVDSYGYTF.

This clone was counted a few times. This chain links TRBV18 with TRBJ2-3, with 7 bases matching TRBD2. Germline V lookup: CDR1 KGHSH, CDR2 LQKENI. The CDR3 consists of 17 residues. The J segment lost 0 bases and the V segment lost 4 bases, leaving 10 bases of the junction unmatched. The CDR3 protein is CASSLERPGLSTDTQYF. The CDR3 DNA reads TGTGCCAGCTCACTCGAGCGCCCGGGACTAAGCACAGATACGCAGTATTTT.

This chain links TRBV7-2 with TRBJ2-3; D not certain. The germline V gene encodes CDR1 SGHTA and CDR2 FQGNSA. The CDR3 runs 14 residues. V lost 1 base and J lost 4, with 9 bases in between. CDR3 bases: TGTGCCAGCAGCTTAGGCACAAGATCAGATACGCAGTATTTT. Protein sequence: CASSLGTRSDTQYF.

This clone occurred a few times. This sample includes further DNA sequences coding for the same CDR3. The CDR3 nucleotides read TGTGCCAGCAGTTATCTACAGGGAGGAGAGACCCAGTACTTC. It codes for CASSYLQGGETQYF. This chain joins TRBV6-5 and TRBJ2-5; D may correspond to TRBD1 or TRBD2 (6 bases each). V was clipped by 3 bases and J by 4 bases, with 12 bases between them. CDR1 is MNHEY, CDR2 SVGAGI, per germline. This CDR3 contains 14 residues.

This rearrangement joins TRBV28 to TRBJ1-2; D not certain. CDR1 and CDR2 (germline): MDHEN, SYDVKM. Trimming took off 7 bases at V and 3 bases at J, with 15 bases between the two ends. The CDR3 is 14 residues long. CDR3 DNA sequence: TGTGCCAGCACCCTTAGTCGGATGGACTATGGCTACACCTTC. Translation: CASTLSRMDYGYTF.

This clone has only a few counts. V gene TRBV4-3 combines with J gene TRBJ1-1, with D uncertain. Per the germline V gene, CDR1 is LGHNA and CDR2 is YSLEER. The CDR3 has 14 amino acids. The germline V and J ends were trimmed by 0 bases and 1 base, with 6 bases remaining between them. The CDR3 is CASSQESRNTEAFF. DNA of the CDR3: TGCGCCAGCAGCCAAGAATCTCGGAACACTGAAGCTTTCTTT.

This clone was detected a few times. This rearrangement joins TRBV7-2 to TRBJ2-1; D may be TRBD2 (7 bases). The CDR3 has 14 residues. The V end was cut by 7 bases, the J end by 2 bases, with 12 bases between. Germline CDR1 reads SGHTA; CDR2 reads FQGNSA. Written as DNA, the CDR3 is TGTGCCAGCAACGGGGGGCATCCCTACAATGAGCAGTTCTTC. Protein product: CASNGGHPYNEQFF.

The rearrangement uses TRBV6-6 and TRBJ1-2; D remains unclear. V lost 2 bases, J lost 5 bases, and 9 bases lay in between. CDR1 is MNHNY and CDR2 is SVGAGI in the germline V gene (reference sequence). There are 13 residues in the CDR3. In DNA, the CDR3 is TGTGCCAGCAGTTACCTCGACACTTATGGCTACACCTTC. This sequence encodes CASSYLDTYGYTF.

As for this clone: A single base separates this from a much larger clone, so it may be a read error. V usage is TRBV5-4 and J usage is TRBJ2-7; D ambiguous. CDR1 and CDR2 from the germline V gene are SGHNT and YYREEE (reference sequence). The germline V and J ends were trimmed by 0 bases and 2 bases, with 3 bases remaining between them. The CDR3 covers 12 residues. The CDR3 loop reads CASSLAPYEQYF. The CDR3 nucleotides read TGTGCCAGCAGCTTGGCCCCCTACGAGCAGTACTTC.

The chain links TRBV15 to TRBJ2-5; D not resolved. The CDR3 consists of 13 residues. The ends were cut back, 0 bases at V and 3 bases at J, with 5 bases in the middle. The germline CDR1 and CDR2 sequences are LNHNV and YYDKDF (reference sequence). As DNA, the CDR3 is TGTGCCACCAGCAGAGATGGGAAAGAGACCCAGTACTTC. This gives the protein CATSRDGKETQYF.

The chain uses TRBV28 and TRBJ2-3, with TRBD2 as a possible D gene (6 bases). The V gene lost 3 bases and the J gene lost 2 bases, with 12 bases spanning the gap. Germline V gene data show CDR1 as MDHEN and CDR2 as SYDVKM. The CDR3 contains 15 residues. DNA for the CDR3: TGTGCCAGCAGTTTGAGGAGGGAGTACACAGATACGCAGTATTTT. This encodes CASSLRREYTDTQYF.

This clone was counted at least ten times. The J gene is TRBJ1-4, the V gene TRBV28; D uncertain. V was shortened by 8 bases and J by 3 bases, with 16 bases between the two germline ends. Germline CDR1 MDHEN, CDR2 SYDVKM. The CDR3 consists of 15 residues. CDR3 sequence: CASQAPVHSNEKLFF. The DNA of the CDR3 is TGTGCCAGCCAGGCCCCAGTACACTCTAATGAAAAACTGTTTTTT.

This clone was seen a few times. The V gene is TRBV5-1, the J gene TRBJ2-3; no reliable D call. CDR3 length: 13 amino acids. Germline values: CDR1 SGHRS, CDR2 YFSETQ. Between the trimmed V and J ends, which lost 1 base and 11 bases, there was a span of 14 bases. CDR3 sequence reads: CASSLHHGLGQYF. In DNA, the CDR3 is TGCGCCAGCAGCTTGCATCACGGGTTGGGGCAGTATTTT. The variable domain in full, completed from reference TRBV5-1 and TRBJ2-3, reads KAGVTQTPRYLIKTRGQQVTLSCSPISGHRSVSWYQQTPGQGLQFLFEYFSETQRNKGNFPGRFSGRQFSNSRSEMNVSTLELGDSALYLCASSLHHGLGQYFGPGTRLTVL.

Ten or more counts support this clone. This chain joins TRBV4-1 and TRBJ2-7, with a tentative D call TRBD1 (6 bases). The CDR3 extends over 13 amino acids. V was clipped by 2 bases and J by 9 bases, with 14 bases between them. CDR1 and CDR2 (germline): MGHRA, YSYEKL. CDR3 sequence reads: CASSQPPGQGQYF. The CDR3 DNA follows: TGCGCCAGCAGCCAACCACCGGGACAAGGGCAGTACTTC.